One sample yielded the 7 T cell receptor beta chains listed below, sequenced in a study of technical replicates of blood from a handful of donors. Here immunoSEQ multiplex PCR was the method, and the copy in TCRdb shows in-frame clones only, minus some. The table records roughly 80,000 clones, approximately 94% of them present only once. Sequencing was done on a sample of T cells isolated from PBMCs. The origin of the receptors is a human donor in good health.

This chain links TRBV10-2 with TRBJ2-7; 7 bases are a match to TRBD1. The CDR3 consists of 13 residues. Trimming removed 6 bases from V and 2 bases from J; junction bases left unmatched: 4. CDR1 is WSHSY and CDR2 is SAAADI in the germline V gene. The CDR3 reads CASRQGPAYEQYF. For the CDR3, the DNA is TGCGCCAGCAGACAGGGGCCTGCCTACGAGCAGTACTTC.

This chain links TRBV6-1 with TRBJ1-1; D uncertain. This CDR3 has 13 amino acids. Trimming removed 0 bases from V and 6 bases from J, with 8 bases in between. The V gene's germline CDR1 is MNHNS and CDR2 SASEGT. This CDR3 reads CASSEAFEAEAFF. The CDR3 nucleotides read TGTGCCAGCAGTGAAGCGTTTGAGGCTGAAGCTTTCTTT.

V usage is TRBV7-8 and J usage is TRBJ2-1; 11 bases line up with TRBD2. The CDR3 length is 18 residues. After removal of 1 base from V and 4 bases from J, the junction contained 9 bases not matched to a gene. Per the germline V gene, CDR1 is SGHVS and CDR2 is FQNEAQ. The CDR3 sequence is CASSLGLAGGLVYNEQFF. CDR3 in DNA: TGTGCCAGCAGCTTAGGGCTAGCGGGAGGATTGGTATACAATGAGCAGTTCTTC.

The J gene is TRBJ1-1, the V gene TRBV27; maybe TRBD1 (5 bases). This CDR3 spans 13 amino acids. The V end lost 5 bases, the J end lost 7 bases, and 14 bases lay between the germline ends. Germline assignment: CDR1 MNHEY and CDR2 SMNVEV (reference sequence). CDR3 loop: CASSGREKVEAFF. CDR3 nucleotides: TGTGCCAGCAGTGGCAGGGAAAAGGTTGAAGCTTTCTTT.

The chain recombines TRBV5-1 with TRBJ2-2; D may be TRBD2 (6 bases). Germline CDR1 and CDR2: SGHRS and YFSETQ. The germline V and J ends were trimmed by 2 bases and 2 bases, with 10 bases remaining between them. The CDR3 runs 15 residues. The CDR3 spells CASSLAGPNTGELFF. Here the CDR3 DNA reads TGCGCCAGCAGCTTAGCGGGCCCTAACACCGGGGAGCTGTTTTTT. Full variable domain (outside the CDR3, taken from reference TRBV5-1 and TRBJ2-2): KAGVTQTPRYLIKTRGQQVTLSCSPISGHRSVSWYQQTPGQGLQFLFEYFSETQRNKGNFPGRFSGRQFSNSRSEMNVSTLELGDSALYLCASSLAGPNTGELFFGEGSRLTVL.

The V and J genes are TRBV6-5 and TRBJ1-1, with D hard to call. Germline lookup yields CDR1 MNHEY and CDR2 SVGAGI. The V gene lost 6 bases and the J gene lost 5 bases, with 13 bases spanning the gap. This CDR3 is 13 amino acids long. CDR3 protein: CASSPPYSTEAFF. The CDR3, as DNA: TGTGCCAGCAGCCCCCCATATAGTACTGAAGCTTTCTTT.

The rearrangement joins TRBV27 to TRBJ2-7, with 10 bases lining up with TRBD1. The V and J ends lost 4 bases and 4 bases, in that order; junction bases with no gene match: 4. The CDR3 is 14 residues long. Germline-derived CDR1 and CDR2 are MNHEY and SMNVEV (reference sequence). CDR3 amino acids: CASSSTGGTYEQYF. The CDR3 nucleotides read TGTGCCAGCAGTTCGACAGGGGGCACATACGAGCAGTACTTC.